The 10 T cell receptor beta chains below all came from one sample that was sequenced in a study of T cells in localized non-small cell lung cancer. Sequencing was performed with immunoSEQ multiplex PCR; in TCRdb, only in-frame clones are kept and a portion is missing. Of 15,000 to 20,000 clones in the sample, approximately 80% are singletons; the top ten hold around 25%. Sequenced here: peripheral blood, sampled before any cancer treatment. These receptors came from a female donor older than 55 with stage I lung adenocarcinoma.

For the CDR3, the DNA is TGCGCCAGCAGTGAAAGAGTCGGTAACACTGAAGCTTTCTTT. It codes for CASSERVGNTEAFF. The V and J genes are TRBV10-1 and TRBJ1-1, with D unclear. The CDR3 runs to 14 residues. Between the trimmed V and J ends, which lost 3 bases and 2 bases, there was a span of 10 bases. Germline V CDR1 and CDR2: WNHNN, SYGVQD (reference sequence).

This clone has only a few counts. As DNA, the CDR3 is TGCGCCAGCAGCTCACCCCTGCGCTATGGCTACACCTTC. This translates into CASSSPLRYGYTF. The genes are TRBV5-1 and TRBJ1-2, with unresolved D. The CDR3 is 13 residues long. The ends were cut back, 3 bases at V and 4 bases at J, with 10 bases in the middle. Germline CDR1 reads SGHRS; CDR2 reads YFSETQ.

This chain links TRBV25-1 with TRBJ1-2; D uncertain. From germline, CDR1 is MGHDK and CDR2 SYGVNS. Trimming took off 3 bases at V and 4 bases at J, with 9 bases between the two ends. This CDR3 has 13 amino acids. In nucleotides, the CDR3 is TGTGCCAGCAGTGATGCCCTGGGCTATGGCTACACCTTC. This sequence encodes CASSDALGYGYTF.

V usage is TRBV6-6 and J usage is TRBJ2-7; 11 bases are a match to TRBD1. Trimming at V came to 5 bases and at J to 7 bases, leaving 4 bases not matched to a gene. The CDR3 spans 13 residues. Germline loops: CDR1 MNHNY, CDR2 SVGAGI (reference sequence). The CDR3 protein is CASSGQGAREQYF. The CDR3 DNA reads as TGTGCCAGCAGTGGACAGGGGGCGCGAGAGCAGTACTTC.

CDR3 nucleotide sequence: TGTGCCAGCAGGACCCCGGGCTATGGCTACACCTTC. This encodes CASRTPGYGYTF. The V and J genes are TRBV6-5 and TRBJ1-2; D gene ambiguous. Trimming pared 6 bases from V and 4 bases from J, leaving 9 bases between. The CDR3 is 12 amino acids. Germline lookup yields CDR1 MNHEY and CDR2 SVGAGI.

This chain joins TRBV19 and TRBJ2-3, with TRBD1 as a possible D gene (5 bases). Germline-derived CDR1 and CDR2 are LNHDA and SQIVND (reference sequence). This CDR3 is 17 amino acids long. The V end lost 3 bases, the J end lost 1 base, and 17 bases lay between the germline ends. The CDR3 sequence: CASSILPGREGTDTQYF. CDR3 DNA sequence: TGTGCCAGTAGTATTCTCCCCGGCAGGGAAGGCACAGATACGCAGTATTTT. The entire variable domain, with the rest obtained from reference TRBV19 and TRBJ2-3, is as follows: DGGITQSPKYLFRKEGQNVTLSCEQNLNHDAMYWYRQDPGQGLRLIYYSQIVNDFQKGDIAEGYSVSREKKESFPLTVTSAQKNPTAFYLCASSILPGREGTDTQYFGPGTRLTVL.

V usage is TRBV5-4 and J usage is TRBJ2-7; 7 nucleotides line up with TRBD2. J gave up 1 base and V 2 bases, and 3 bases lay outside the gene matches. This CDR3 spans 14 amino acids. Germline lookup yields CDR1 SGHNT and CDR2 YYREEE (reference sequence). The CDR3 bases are TGTGCCAGCAGCTTTATGGGGGGGTCCTACGAGCAGTACTTC. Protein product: CASSFMGGSYEQYF.

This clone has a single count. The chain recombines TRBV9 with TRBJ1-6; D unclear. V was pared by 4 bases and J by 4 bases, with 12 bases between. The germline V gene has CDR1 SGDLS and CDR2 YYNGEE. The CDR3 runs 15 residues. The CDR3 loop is CASSLGNGYNSPLHF. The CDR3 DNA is TGTGCCAGCAGCCTGGGGAACGGGTATAATTCACCCCTCCACTTT.

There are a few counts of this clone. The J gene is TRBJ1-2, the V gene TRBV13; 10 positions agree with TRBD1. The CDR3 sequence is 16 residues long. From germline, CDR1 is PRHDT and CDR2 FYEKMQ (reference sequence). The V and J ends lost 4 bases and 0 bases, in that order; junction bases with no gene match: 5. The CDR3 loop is CASSSRDRGANYGYTF. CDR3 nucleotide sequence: TGTGCCAGCAGCTCCCGGGACAGGGGAGCTAACTATGGCTACACCTTC.

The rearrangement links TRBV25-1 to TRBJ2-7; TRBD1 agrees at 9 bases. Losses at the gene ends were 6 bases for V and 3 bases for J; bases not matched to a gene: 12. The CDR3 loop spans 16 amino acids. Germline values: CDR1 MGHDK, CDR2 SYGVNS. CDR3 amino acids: CASSGGPGQGIYEQYF. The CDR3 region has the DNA TGTGCCAGCAGCGGAGGACCGGGACAGGGTATCTACGAGCAGTACTTC.